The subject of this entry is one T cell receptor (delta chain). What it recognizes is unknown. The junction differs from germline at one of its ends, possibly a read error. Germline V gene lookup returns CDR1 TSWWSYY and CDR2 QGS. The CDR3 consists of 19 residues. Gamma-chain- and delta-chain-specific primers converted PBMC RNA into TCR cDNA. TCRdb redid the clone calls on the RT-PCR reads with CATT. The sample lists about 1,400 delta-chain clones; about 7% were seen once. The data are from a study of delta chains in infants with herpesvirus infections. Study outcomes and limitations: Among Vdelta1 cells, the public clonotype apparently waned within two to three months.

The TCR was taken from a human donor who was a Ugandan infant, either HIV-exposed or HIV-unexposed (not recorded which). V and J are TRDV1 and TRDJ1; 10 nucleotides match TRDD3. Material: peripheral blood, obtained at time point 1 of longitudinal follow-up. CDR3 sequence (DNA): TGTGCTCCTGGGGAAAGTGGGAGGACTGGGGGATTCAACACCGATAAACTCATCTTT. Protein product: CAPGESGRTGGFNTDKLIF.